This TCR beta chain was recovered during a study of regulatory T cells in long-lasting Graves disease. The time point here: persistent/refractory GD, antithyroid drugs over 5 years with positive TRAb. The authors made the TCR library using RNA they extracted from PBMCs. The TCR beta library used iRepertoire HTBI primers with Arm-PCR amplification of CDR3. One entry per CDR3 protein results from TCRdb running MiXCR on the multiplex PCR reads. The sample holds some 340,000 distinct CDR3 sequences, roughly 25% seen once. Details on this clonotype: Sequence at one end of the junction differs from germline and may be a read error.

The CDR3 is 15 amino acids. Germline CDR1 SGHDT, CDR2 YYEEEE. The receptor was isolated from a woman in her thirties or forties with Graves disease. This chain connects TRBV5-6 to TRBJ2-1; possibly TRBD1 for D (5 bases). The sample in question was peripheral blood mononuclear cells (PBMCs), obtained when the disease was refractory, from a patient treated with antithyroid drugs. In nucleotides, the CDR3 is TGTGCCAGCACCGTTGGGGCATCTGAGGTACTGCTACAGCTCTTC. The encoded protein is CASTVGASEVLLQLF.